A selection of T cell receptor beta chains follows, all from one sample in a study of lymphopenia after photon versus proton radiotherapy. TCRdb keeps only in-frame clones here, not all; method: immunoSEQ multiplex PCR. This sample has over 35,000 clones; around 83% occur once, and the top ten carry under 25%. The sample here was peripheral blood, taken from a patient treated with proton-based radiotherapy. The receptors were sampled from a woman in her 70s with pancreatic cancer. CDR3s include the opening cysteine and the closing phenylalanine or tryptophan. The D gene is left open where the match is weak. Only part of the rows carry a size: once, few, many, or a class if the clone is expanded.

clone_size: once; d_call: TRBD2; j_call: TRBJ2-2; v_call: TRBV4-3; cdr3_aa: CASSHGGIGELFF; cdr3_nt: TGCGCCAGCAGCCACGGGGGGATCGGGGAGCTGTTTTTT
clone_size: .; d_call: TRBD2; j_call: TRBJ2-3; v_call: TRBV7-2; cdr3_aa: CASSPGGRITDTQYF; cdr3_nt: TGTGCCAGCAGCCCAGGCGGGAGGATCACAGATACGCAGTATTTT
clone_size: .; d_call: .; j_call: TRBJ2-3; v_call: TRBV7-3; cdr3_aa: CASSLDLGRTDTQYF; cdr3_nt: TGTGCCAGCAGCTTAGACCTAGGACGCACAGATACGCAGTATTTT
clone_size: .; d_call: .; j_call: TRBJ2-3; v_call: TRBV20-1; cdr3_aa: CSGAAHTQYF; cdr3_nt: TGCAGTGGTGCAGCCCATACGCAGTATTTT
clone_size: .; d_call: TRBD1; j_call: TRBJ1-2; v_call: TRBV27; cdr3_aa: CASSLRQGKGGYGYTF; cdr3_nt: TGTGCCAGCAGCCTCAGACAGGGGAAGGGAGGATATGGCTACACCTTC
clone_size: .; d_call: .; j_call: TRBJ2-7; v_call: TRBV11-3; cdr3_aa: CASSPGGSYEQYF; cdr3_nt: TGTGCCAGCAGCCCCGGTGGGTCCTACGAGCAGTACTTC
clone_size: few; d_call: .; j_call: TRBJ2-6; v_call: TRBV7-2; cdr3_aa: CASSFPRAAGANVLTF; cdr3_nt: TGTGCCAGCAGCTTCCCCAGGGCGGCTGGGGCCAACGTCCTGACTTTC
clone_size: once; d_call: .; j_call: TRBJ2-1; v_call: TRBV19; cdr3_aa: CASSIGGQSSYNEQFF; cdr3_nt: TGTGCCAGTAGTATAGGGGGACAAAGCTCCTACAATGAGCAGTTCTTC
clone_size: .; d_call: .; j_call: TRBJ1-5; v_call: TRBV19; cdr3_aa: CASLTTTWGNNQPQHF; cdr3_nt: TGTGCCAGTCTAACTACTACCTGGGGAAACAATCAGCCCCAGCATTTT
clone_size: .; d_call: .; j_call: TRBJ1-1; v_call: TRBV9; cdr3_aa: CASSVDQRTTEAFF; cdr3_nt: TGTGCCAGCAGCGTAGATCAAAGGACCACTGAAGCTTTCTTT
clone_size: .; d_call: TRBD1; j_call: TRBJ1-5; v_call: TRBV13; cdr3_aa: CASSHRTGGNQPQHF; cdr3_nt: TGTGCCAGCAGCCACCGGACAGGGGGCAATCAGCCCCAGCATTTT
clone_size: .; d_call: TRBD2; j_call: TRBJ2-1; v_call: TRBV5-4; cdr3_aa: CASSLWIAGYNEQFF; cdr3_nt: TGTGCCAGCAGCTTGTGGATAGCGGGATACAATGAGCAGTTCTTC
clone_size: .; d_call: TRBD1; j_call: TRBJ2-7; v_call: TRBV30; cdr3_aa: CAWRQTGGSFYEQYF; cdr3_nt: TGTGCCTGGAGGCAGACAGGGGGCAGCTTCTACGAGCAGTACTTC
clone_size: .; d_call: TRBD1; j_call: TRBJ1-1; v_call: TRBV11-3; cdr3_aa: CASSRTGGTEAFF; cdr3_nt: TGTGCCAGCAGCCGAACAGGGGGCACTGAAGCTTTCTTT
clone_size: .; d_call: TRBD2; j_call: TRBJ2-2; v_call: TRBV25-1; cdr3_aa: CASSRAGANTGELFF; cdr3_nt: TGTGCCAGCAGTCGAGCGGGGGCGAACACCGGGGAGCTGTTTTTT
clone_size: .; d_call: TRBD2; j_call: TRBJ2-7; v_call: TRBV28; cdr3_aa: CASSSGRAYSEQYF; cdr3_nt: TGTGCCAGCAGTTCCGGGAGGGCCTATTCCGAGCAGTACTTC
clone_size: few; d_call: .; j_call: TRBJ2-1; v_call: TRBV6-6; cdr3_aa: CASSSGGSSYNEQFF; cdr3_nt: TGTGCCAGCAGTTCGGGGGGCAGCTCCTACAATGAGCAGTTCTTC
clone_size: .; d_call: .; j_call: TRBJ1-1; v_call: TRBV28; cdr3_aa: CASSLPWTETEAFF; cdr3_nt: TGTGCCAGCAGTTTGCCCTGGACAGAAACTGAAGCTTTCTTT
clone_size: .; d_call: .; j_call: TRBJ2-2; v_call: TRBV7-8; cdr3_aa: CASSLIGGELFF; cdr3_nt: TGTGCCAGCAGCTTAATCGGCGGGGAGCTGTTTTTT
clone_size: once; d_call: .; j_call: TRBJ2-3; v_call: TRBV29-1; cdr3_aa: CSVVELERAVTDTQYF; cdr3_nt: TGCAGCGTTGTTGAACTCGAGCGGGCCGTCACAGATACGCAGTATTTT
clone_size: .; d_call: TRBD1; j_call: TRBJ1-2; v_call: TRBV5-5; cdr3_aa: CASSTGQLGYGYTF; cdr3_nt: TGTGCCAGCAGCACGGGACAGCTCGGCTATGGCTACACCTTC
clone_size: .; d_call: TRBD1; j_call: TRBJ2-7; v_call: TRBV6-1; cdr3_aa: CATAQGAYEQYF; cdr3_nt: TGTGCCACCGCACAGGGGGCTTACGAGCAGTACTTC
clone_size: .; d_call: .; j_call: TRBJ1-4; v_call: TRBV12-5; cdr3_aa: CASGLATRGEKLFF; cdr3_nt: TGTGCTAGTGGTTTGGCTACCAGGGGTGAAAAACTGTTTTTT
clone_size: few; d_call: .; j_call: TRBJ1-3; v_call: TRBV7-2; cdr3_aa: CASSLGQHSGNTIYF; cdr3_nt: TGTGCCAGCAGCTTAGGACAGCACTCTGGAAACACCATATATTTT
clone_size: once; d_call: TRBD1; j_call: TRBJ2-1; v_call: TRBV6-5; cdr3_aa: CASSLRQGAYNEQFF; cdr3_nt: TGTGCCAGCAGTTTGCGACAGGGGGCGTACAATGAGCAGTTCTTC
clone_size: once; d_call: TRBD1; j_call: TRBJ2-1; v_call: TRBV19; cdr3_aa: CASSILRQGAAYNEQFF; cdr3_nt: TGTGCCAGTAGTATCCTCCGACAGGGGGCGGCCTACAATGAGCAGTTCTTC
clone_size: .; d_call: TRBD1; j_call: TRBJ1-3; v_call: TRBV7-2; cdr3_aa: CASSWPGQGVGNTIYF; cdr3_nt: TGTGCCAGCAGCTGGCCGGGACAGGGGGTTGGAAACACCATATATTTT
clone_size: .; d_call: .; j_call: TRBJ2-5; v_call: TRBV11-1; cdr3_aa: CASSLERSGRELGMAQYF; cdr3_nt: TGTGCCAGCAGCTTAGAACGTAGTGGAAGGGAGCTTGGTATGGCCCAGTACTTC
clone_size: few; d_call: .; j_call: TRBJ1-2; v_call: TRBV6-6; cdr3_aa: CANGGGNGYTF; cdr3_nt: TGTGCCAACGGAGGGGGAAACGGCTACACCTTC
clone_size: .; d_call: .; j_call: TRBJ1-5; v_call: TRBV14; cdr3_aa: CASSQDGRSPLIYSNQPQHF; cdr3_nt: TGTGCCAGCAGCCAAGATGGTCGCAGTCCACTAATTTATAGCAATCAGCCCCAGCATTTT
clone_size: few; d_call: .; j_call: TRBJ1-1; v_call: TRBV6-5; cdr3_aa: CASSYHLGTQGTEAFF; cdr3_nt: TGTGCCAGCAGTTACCACCTCGGGACCCAAGGCACTGAAGCTTTCTTT
clone_size: .; d_call: TRBD2; j_call: TRBJ2-5; v_call: TRBV11-3; cdr3_aa: CASSPGGSGLGEETQYF; cdr3_nt: TGTGCCAGCAGCCCCGGGGGGAGCGGGCTCGGGGAAGAGACCCAGTACTTC
clone_size: .; d_call: TRBD1; j_call: TRBJ1-5; v_call: TRBV6-6; cdr3_aa: CASRSRGNDRDQPQHF; cdr3_nt: TGTGCCAGCCGTTCCCGGGGAAATGACAGGGATCAGCCCCAGCATTTT
clone_size: .; d_call: .; j_call: TRBJ2-7; v_call: TRBV4-3; cdr3_aa: CASSQERGSYEQYF; cdr3_nt: TGCGCCAGCAGCCAAGAGCGGGGATCCTACGAGCAGTACTTC
clone_size: .; d_call: .; j_call: TRBJ1-1; v_call: TRBV19; cdr3_aa: CASRNPGRGNTEAFF; cdr3_nt: TGTGCCAGTAGGAACCCGGGGAGGGGAAACACTGAAGCTTTCTTT
clone_size: .; d_call: TRBD2; j_call: TRBJ2-5; v_call: TRBV29-1; cdr3_aa: CSVEDGRASGISETQYF; cdr3_nt: TGCAGCGTTGAAGATGGTCGGGCTAGCGGGATAAGCGAGACCCAGTACTTC
clone_size: .; d_call: .; j_call: TRBJ2-7; v_call: TRBV18; cdr3_aa: CASSRGFPPYEQYF; cdr3_nt: TGTGCCAGCTCACGGGGATTCCCCCCCTACGAGCAGTACTTC
clone_size: medium-sized; d_call: .; j_call: TRBJ1-5; v_call: TRBV5-1; cdr3_aa: CASSLTPTGYSNQPQHF; cdr3_nt: TGCGCCAGCAGCCTAACCCCGACAGGCTATAGCAATCAGCCCCAGCATTTT